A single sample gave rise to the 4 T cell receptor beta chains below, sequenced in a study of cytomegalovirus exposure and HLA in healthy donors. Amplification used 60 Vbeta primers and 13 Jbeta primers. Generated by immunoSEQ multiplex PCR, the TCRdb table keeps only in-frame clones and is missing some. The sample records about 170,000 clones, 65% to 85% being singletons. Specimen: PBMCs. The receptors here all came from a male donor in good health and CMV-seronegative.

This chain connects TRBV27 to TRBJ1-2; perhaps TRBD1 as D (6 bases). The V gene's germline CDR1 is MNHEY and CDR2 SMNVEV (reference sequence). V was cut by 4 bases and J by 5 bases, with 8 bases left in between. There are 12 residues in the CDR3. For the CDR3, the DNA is TGTGCCAGCAGTTATAGGGGGTATGGCTACACCTTC. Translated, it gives CASSYRGYGYTF.

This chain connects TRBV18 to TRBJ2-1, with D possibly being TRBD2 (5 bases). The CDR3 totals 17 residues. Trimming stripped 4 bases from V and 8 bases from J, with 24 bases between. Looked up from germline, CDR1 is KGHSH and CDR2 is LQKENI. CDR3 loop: CASSRGASPAGLDEQFF. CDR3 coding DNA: TGTGCCAGCTCACGGGGAGCGTCGCCGGCGGGTCTGGATGAGCAGTTCTTC.

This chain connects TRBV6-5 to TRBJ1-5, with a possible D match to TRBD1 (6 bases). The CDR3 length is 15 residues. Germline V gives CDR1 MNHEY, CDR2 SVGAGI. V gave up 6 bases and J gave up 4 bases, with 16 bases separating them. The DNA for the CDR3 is TGTGCCAGCAGGCTGGGCGGAAGGGGGAATCAGCCCCAGCATTTT. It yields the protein CASRLGGRGNQPQHF.

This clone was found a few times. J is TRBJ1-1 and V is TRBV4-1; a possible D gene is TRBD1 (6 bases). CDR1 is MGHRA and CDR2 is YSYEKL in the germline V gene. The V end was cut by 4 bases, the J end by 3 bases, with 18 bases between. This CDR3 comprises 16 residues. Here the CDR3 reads CASSLVVTGIDTEAFF. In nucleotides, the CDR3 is TGCGCCAGCAGCCTCGTGGTGACAGGTATAGACACTGAAGCTTTCTTT.